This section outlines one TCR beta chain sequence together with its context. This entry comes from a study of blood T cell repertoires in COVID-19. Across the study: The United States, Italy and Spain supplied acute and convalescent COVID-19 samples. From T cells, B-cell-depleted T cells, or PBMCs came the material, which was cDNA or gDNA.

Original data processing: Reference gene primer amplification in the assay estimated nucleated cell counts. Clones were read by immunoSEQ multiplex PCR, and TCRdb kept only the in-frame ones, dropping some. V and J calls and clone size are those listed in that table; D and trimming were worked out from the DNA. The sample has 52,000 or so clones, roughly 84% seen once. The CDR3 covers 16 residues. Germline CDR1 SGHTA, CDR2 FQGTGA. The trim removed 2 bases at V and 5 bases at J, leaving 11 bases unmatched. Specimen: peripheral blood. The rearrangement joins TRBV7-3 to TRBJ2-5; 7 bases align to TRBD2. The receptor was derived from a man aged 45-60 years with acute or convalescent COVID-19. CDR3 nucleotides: TGTGCCAGCAGCTTATCTCGGGCGGGAGCAGGCGAGACCCAGTACTTC. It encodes CASSLSRAGAGETQYF.